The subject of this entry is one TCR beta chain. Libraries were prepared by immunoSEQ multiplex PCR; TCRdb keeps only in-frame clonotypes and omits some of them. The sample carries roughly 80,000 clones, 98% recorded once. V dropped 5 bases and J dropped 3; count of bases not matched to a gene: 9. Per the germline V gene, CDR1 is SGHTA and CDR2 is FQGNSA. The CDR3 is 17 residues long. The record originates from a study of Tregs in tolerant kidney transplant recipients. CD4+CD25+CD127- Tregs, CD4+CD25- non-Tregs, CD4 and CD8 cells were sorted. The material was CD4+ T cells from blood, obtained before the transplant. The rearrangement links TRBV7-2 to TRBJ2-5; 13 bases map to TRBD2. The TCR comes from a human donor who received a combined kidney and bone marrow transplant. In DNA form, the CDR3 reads TGTGCCAGCAGCCATTACCTGGGACTAGCGGGGAAAGAGACCCAGTACTTC. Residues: CASSHYLGLAGKETQYF.